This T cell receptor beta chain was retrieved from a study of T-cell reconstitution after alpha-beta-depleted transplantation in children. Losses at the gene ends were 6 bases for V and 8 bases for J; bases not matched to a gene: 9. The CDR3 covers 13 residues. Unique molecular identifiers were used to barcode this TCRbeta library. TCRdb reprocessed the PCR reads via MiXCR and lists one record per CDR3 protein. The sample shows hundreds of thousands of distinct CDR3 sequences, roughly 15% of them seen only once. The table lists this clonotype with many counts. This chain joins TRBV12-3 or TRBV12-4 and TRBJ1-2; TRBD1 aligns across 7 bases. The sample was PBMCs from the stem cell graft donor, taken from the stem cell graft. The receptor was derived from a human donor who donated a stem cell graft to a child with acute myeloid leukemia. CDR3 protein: CASSLRGMGGYTF. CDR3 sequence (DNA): TGTGCCAGCAGCCTCAGGGGGATGGGAGGCTACACCTTC.